The 31 T cell receptor beta chains listed next were all sequenced from one sample in a study of blood T cell repertoires in COVID-19. Here immunoSEQ multiplex PCR was the method, and the copy in TCRdb shows in-frame clones only, minus some. The sample includes a few hundred thousand clones, approximately 90% of them seen just once. The sequencing sample was made of peripheral blood. The receptors were gathered from a woman between 50 and 59 years old with COVID-19, enrolled during active disease.

V is TRBV2 and J is TRBJ1-1; 7 bases agree with TRBD1. CDR1 is SNHLY and CDR2 is FYNNEI in the germline V gene. V gave up 3 bases and J gave up 3 bases; unmatched junction bases: 4. The CDR3 spans 14 residues. The CDR3 DNA follows: TGTGCCAGCAGTGAGGAGGGGGCGGACACTGAAGCTTTCTTT. It codes for CASSEEGADTEAFF.

V and J are TRBV3-1 (or the pseudogene TRBV3-2) and TRBJ2-1; 11 bases agree with TRBD2. The V segment lost 3 bases and the J segment 12 bases; nucleotides outside the gene matches: 7. In germline, CDR1 is LGHDT, CDR2 YNNKEL (reference sequence). The CDR3 totals 14 residues. The CDR3 DNA reads as TGTGCCAGCAGCCAGGGACTAGCGGAGGGTGGGCAGTTCTTC. Residues: CASSQGLAEGGQFF.

The chain links TRBV6-5 to TRBJ2-7; 7 bases match TRBD1. With V trimmed by 0 bases and J by 3 bases, 8 bases remained unmatched. The CDR3 sequence is 16 residues long. CDR1 is MNHEY, CDR2 SVGAGI, per germline. The CDR3 here is CASSYSRAGGNYEQYF. Here the CDR3 DNA reads TGTGCCAGCAGTTACTCTCGGGCAGGGGGAAACTACGAGCAGTACTTC.

This clone was recorded only once. The chain uses TRBV16 and TRBJ2-2, with a weak D call TRBD1 (6 bases). The CDR3 runs to 14 residues. Germline values: CDR1 KGHSY, CDR2 FQNENV. Trimming took off 3 bases at V and 4 bases at J, with 9 bases between the two ends. The CDR3 DNA reads as TGTGCCAGCAGCCACGGACAGATCACCGGGGAGCTGTTTTTT. Translation gives CASSHGQITGELFF.

As DNA, the CDR3 is TGTGCCACCAGTGACCCAGGGACAGGGAGCGCCTATGGCTACACCTTC. Protein sequence: CATSDPGTGSAYGYTF. This sequence joins TRBV24-1 and TRBJ1-2, with 9 bases that match TRBD1. Germline V gene sequence: CDR1 KGHDR, CDR2 SFDVKD. The CDR3 is 16 amino acids. V was clipped by 4 bases and J by 4 bases; unmatched bases: 9.

The V and J genes are TRBV4-2 and TRBJ2-1; D call uncertain. This CDR3 contains 13 residues. Looked up from germline, CDR1 is LGHNA and CDR2 is YNFKEQ. V lost 1 base, J lost 7 bases, and 8 bases lay in between. CDR3 in amino acids: CASSQVSGNEQFF. As DNA, the CDR3 is TGTGCCAGCAGCCAAGTCAGTGGTAATGAGCAGTTCTTC.

The chain carries TRBV4-1 and TRBJ1-1, with D perhaps matching TRBD1 (6 bases). Trimming stripped 3 bases from V and 1 base from J, with 15 bases between. The CDR3 spans 16 residues. Germline V gene lookup returns CDR1 MGHRA and CDR2 YSYEKL. The CDR3 spells CASSQPRGHQNTEAFF. CDR3 sequence (DNA): TGCGCCAGCAGCCAGCCCAGGGGACACCAGAACACTGAAGCTTTCTTT.

The V and J genes are TRBV18 and TRBJ1-4; 8 bases agree with TRBD1. Per germline, CDR1 KGHSH and CDR2 LQKENI. The CDR3 consists of 15 residues. The ends lost 5 bases at V and 7 bases at J; junction bases unmatched: 9. The CDR3 region has the DNA TGTGCCAGCTCAGCCACAGGGGGGAGAGGTGAAAAACTGTTTTTT. It translates to CASSATGGRGEKLFF.

Concerning this clone itself: This CDR3 is also generated by other DNA sequences in the sample. J is TRBJ2-7 and V is TRBV9; 11 nucleotides align to TRBD1. Germline V gene sequence: CDR1 SGDLS, CDR2 YYNGEE. The CDR3 sequence is 14 residues long. Trimming took 0 bases from V and 6 from J; bases not matched to a gene: 2. The CDR3 spells CASSVVGQGGEQYF. The DNA of the CDR3 is TGTGCCAGCAGCGTAGTGGGACAGGGGGGCGAGCAGTACTTC.

The CDR3 here is CSASVRRGGRTNEKLFF. CDR3 nucleotide sequence: TGCAGTGCTAGTGTACGGAGAGGGGGACGAACTAATGAAAAACTGTTTTTT. The chain joins TRBV20-1 to TRBJ1-4; tentatively, D is TRBD1 (6 bases). The length of the CDR3 is 17 residues. With 3 bases removed from V and 1 base from J, the gap between germline ends came to 18 bases. Looked up from germline, CDR1 is DFQATT and CDR2 is SNEGSKA (reference sequence).

As regards this clone: In the same sample, other DNA sequences code for this CDR3. V usage is TRBV5-1 and J usage is TRBJ2-5; D is uncertain. The germline V and J ends were trimmed by 1 base and 5 bases, with 6 bases remaining between them. Per the germline V gene, CDR1 is SGHRS and CDR2 is YFSETQ. The CDR3 sequence is 12 residues long. CDR3 sequence reads: CASSLPGETQYF. The CDR3 nucleotides are TGCGCCAGCAGCTTGCCCGGGGAGACCCAGTACTTC. The variable domain in full, completed from reference TRBV5-1 and TRBJ2-5, reads KAGVTQTPRYLIKTRGQQVTLSCSPISGHRSVSWYQQTPGQGLQFLFEYFSETQRNKGNFPGRFSGRQFSNSRSEMNVSTLELGDSALYLCASSLPGETQYFGPGTRLLVL.

This clone was seen just once. The CDR3 protein is CASSVDEGFYEQYF. In nucleotides, the CDR3 is TGTGCCAGCAGCGTAGATGAGGGATTCTACGAGCAGTACTTC. The rearrangement links TRBV9 to TRBJ2-7, with TRBD2 as a possible D gene (5 bases). CDR1 SGDLS and CDR2 YYNGEE come from the germline V gene. The CDR3 loop spans 14 amino acids. Between the trimmed V and J ends, which lost 0 bases and 3 bases, there was a span of 10 bases.

V usage is TRBV27 and J usage is TRBJ1-2, with unresolved D. V was trimmed by 5 bases and J by 0 bases, leaving 7 bases between them. Germline V gene data show CDR1 as MNHEY and CDR2 as SMNVEV (reference sequence). The CDR3 is 13 residues long. CDR3 sequence: CASSRVSNYGYTF. The CDR3, as DNA: TGTGCCAGCAGTCGAGTGTCTAACTATGGCTACACCTTC.

The chain is built from TRBV15 and TRBJ1-5; D ambiguous. There are 15 residues in the CDR3. V gave up 4 bases and J gave up 0 bases, with 10 bases separating them. Per the germline V gene, CDR1 is LNHNV and CDR2 is YYDKDF (reference sequence). The CDR3 nucleotides read TGTGCCACCAGCATGAGGCAGTATAGCAATCAGCCCCAGCATTTT. Protein sequence: CATSMRQYSNQPQHF.

The rearrangement uses TRBV6-1 and TRBJ1-2; D not resolved. This CDR3 has 14 amino acids. V was shortened by 3 bases and J by 0 bases, with 8 bases between the two germline ends. Germline loops: CDR1 MNHNS, CDR2 SASEGT. The CDR3 loop reads CASSDPRSNYGYTF. DNA of the CDR3: TGTGCCAGCAGTGACCCCAGGTCTAACTATGGCTACACCTTC.

CDR3 amino acids: CAWSSGGTGSLGYEQYF. The CDR3 DNA follows: TGTGCCTGGAGTTCGGGGGGTACGGGATCGCTTGGCTACGAGCAGTACTTC. The chain recombines TRBV30 with TRBJ2-7; TRBD2 agrees at 7 bases. Germline V gene sequence: CDR1 GTSNPN, CDR2 SVGIG (reference sequence). V was clipped by 2 bases and J by 3 bases; unmatched bases: 16. The CDR3 length is 17 residues.

J is TRBJ1-5 and V is TRBV10-3; a weak D match, TRBD1 (5 bases). CDR1 ENHRY and CDR2 SYGVKD come from the germline V gene. V dropped 6 bases and J dropped 2 bases, with 11 bases sitting between them. The CDR3 is 14 residues long. This chain's CDR3 is CAIRGGDGNQPQHF. DNA of the CDR3: TGTGCCATCAGGGGGGGTGACGGCAATCAGCCCCAGCATTTT.

This clone has only one observation. This chain connects TRBV19 to TRBJ1-5; 11 bases line up with TRBD1. The CDR3 runs 14 residues. Germline CDR1 and CDR2: LNHDA and SQIVND (reference sequence). With 6 bases clipped from V and 4 bases from J, the junction kept 2 bases outside the gene matches. The CDR3 nucleotides are TGTGCCAGTAGGGACAGGGGGCGAAATCAGCCCCAGCATTTT. Protein sequence: CASRDRGRNQPQHF.

The chain recombines TRBV15 with TRBJ1-4; D is uncertain. The CDR3 has 15 residues. CDR1 LNHNV and CDR2 YYDKDF come from the germline V gene (reference sequence). V lost 3 bases and J 7 bases, leaving 15 bases between the germline ends. The CDR3, as DNA: TGTGCCACCAGCAGGGCTTGGGGTGGGAGTGAAAAACTGTTTTTT. Its translation: CATSRAWGGSEKLFF.

The chain links TRBV7-3 to TRBJ1-2; D uncertain. V was shortened by 7 bases and J by 4 bases, with 13 bases between the two germline ends. This CDR3 region has 13 residues. From germline, CDR1 is SGHTA and CDR2 FQGTGA. CDR3 DNA sequence: TGTGCCAGCACCCGGGGAGGGTTCTATGGCTACACCTTC. This gives the protein CASTRGGFYGYTF.

This clone was picked up a small number of times. The CDR3 DNA sequence: TGTGCCAGCAGTCTTCAGATCAATCAGCCCCAGCATTTT. This translates into CASSLQINQPQHF. The gene calls are TRBV6-5 and TRBJ1-5, with D unresolved. The CDR3 covers 13 residues. Germline V CDR1 and CDR2: MNHEY, SVGAGI. The ends were cut back, 5 bases at V and 3 bases at J, with 8 bases in the middle.

J is TRBJ1-5 and V is TRBV2; 9 bases map to TRBD1. This CDR3 contains 14 residues. Germline V gene lookup returns CDR1 SNHLY and CDR2 FYNNEI. The V and J ends lost 6 bases and 6 bases, in that order; junction bases with no gene match: 6. The CDR3 coding sequence is TGTGCCAGCAGCAGGACAGGGGCAGCTCAGCCCCAGCATTTT. As protein: CASSRTGAAQPQHF.

The rearrangement joins TRBV2 to TRBJ1-2; D may be TRBD1 (6 bases). V lost 6 bases to trimming and J lost 6 bases, with 17 bases between them. The CDR3 is 14 amino acids. Germline CDR1 SNHLY, CDR2 FYNNEI. Here the CDR3 DNA reads TGTGCCAGCAGGTTTAGACAGGAGGCGGATGGCTACACCTTC. Protein product: CASRFRQEADGYTF.

The rearrangement uses TRBV5-6 and TRBJ1-6; TRBD1 matches at 9 bases. Looked up from germline, CDR1 is SGHDT and CDR2 is YYEEEE. CDR3 length: 16 amino acids. After removal of 3 bases from V and 10 bases from J, the junction contained 11 bases not matched to a gene. The CDR3 region has the DNA TGTGCCAGCAGCTCTAATACAGGGGGCGTAGGGTCACCCCTCCACTTT. Encoded protein: CASSSNTGGVGSPLHF.

This CDR3 reads CASRQPVSYEQYF. The CDR3 region has the DNA TGTGCCAGCAGACAGCCTGTCTCTTACGAGCAGTACTTC. This chain connects TRBV6-5 to TRBJ2-7; D unresolved. The CDR3 covers 13 residues. Germline-derived CDR1 and CDR2 are MNHEY and SVGAGI. V lost 6 bases and J 4 bases, leaving 13 bases between the germline ends.

This clone has just one count. The chain employs TRBV19 and TRBJ2-7; 10 bases are a match to TRBD2. With V trimmed by 2 bases and J by 5 bases, 9 bases remained unmatched. The germline V gene encodes CDR1 LNHDA and CDR2 SQIVND (reference sequence). This CDR3 contains 16 residues. The CDR3 loop reads CASSIYIAGGLNEQYF. The CDR3 region has the DNA TGTGCCAGTAGTATATATATAGCGGGAGGATTGAACGAGCAGTACTTC.

The chain employs TRBV7-2 and TRBJ2-5; 8 nucleotides align to TRBD2. The ends lost 3 bases at V and 5 bases at J; junction bases unmatched: 8. Per the germline V gene, CDR1 is SGHTA and CDR2 is FQGNSA. CDR3 length: 15 amino acids. This CDR3 reads CASSFGGRPDETQYF. The CDR3 DNA reads TGTGCCAGCAGCTTCGGCGGGAGGCCGGATGAGACCCAGTACTTC.

This chain links TRBV11-3 with TRBJ1-1, with 7 nucleotides matching TRBD1. Per the germline V gene, CDR1 is SGHNT and CDR2 is YENEEA. The CDR3 spans 13 residues. Trimming removed 5 bases from V and 8 bases from J; junction bases left unmatched: 8. CDR3 in DNA: TGTGCCAGCAGCGGAGGCGGGACAGAAGAAGCTTTCTTT. Protein product: CASSGGGTEEAFF.

This chain uses TRBV7-8 with TRBJ2-7; 10 bases fit TRBD2. Trimming removed 1 base from V and 4 bases from J; junction bases left unmatched: 10. CDR1 is SGHVS and CDR2 is FQNEAQ in the germline V gene. The CDR3 sequence is 17 residues long. The CDR3 loop is CASSLVLGTSARYEQYF. CDR3 DNA sequence: TGTGCCAGCAGCTTAGTCCTCGGGACTAGCGCAAGGTACGAGCAGTACTTC.

The V call is TRBV21-1, the J call TRBJ2-7; whether TRBD2, the table's D call, matches the DNA was not checked. TRBV21-1 constitutes a pseudogene. The CDR3 consists of 16 residues. As DNA, the CDR3 is TGTGCCAGCAGCAGGACTAGCGGGAGATGGTCCTACGAGCAGTACTTC. The encoded protein is CASSRTSGRWSYEQYF.

The chain joins TRBV18 to TRBJ2-5; D gene unclear. This CDR3 region has 13 residues. Germline V gene lookup returns CDR1 KGHSH and CDR2 LQKENI. Deletions cut 2 bases from V and 2 bases from J, with 6 bases between. The CDR3 DNA reads TGTGCCAGCTCACCATGGCCACAAGAGACCCAGTACTTC. Translating gives CASSPWPQETQYF. Based on the CDR3 plus reference TRBV18 and TRBJ2-5, the full variable domain is NAGVMQNPRHLVRRRGQEARLRCSPMKGHSHVYWYRQLPEEGLKFMVYLQKENIIDESGMPKERFSAEFPKEGPSILRIQQVVRGDSAAYFCASSPWPQETQYFGPGTRLLVL.